The following is a TCR beta chain sequence with its context. Its antigen is unknown. The V gene lost 3 bases and the J gene lost 5 bases, with 7 bases spanning the gap. Germline CDR1 SGHTA, CDR2 FQGNSA. This CDR3 comprises 12 residues. This sample was included in a study of cytomegalovirus exposure and HLA in healthy donors. Findings and limits, study-wide: About 87% or about 30% of the time was how often most TCR beta V segments were productive, according to an earlier analysis. Later on, an analysis showed TCR association rates differing by HLA locus, with DRB1 the most and HLA-C the fewest. Trimming of TCR beta V- and J-genes showed a link, identified in a later analysis, to a missense DCLRE1C variant. In a later analysis, around 18,000 TCR beta sequences were associated with HLA alleles at 0.05 false discovery rate.

Primers for the PCR totalled 60 Vbeta and 13 Jbeta. The method was immunoSEQ multiplex PCR; TCRdb's version includes in-frame clones alone and lacks a portion of them. The sample lists roughly 150,000 clones; about 75% were seen once. What was sequenced was PBMCs. This TCR derives from a man aged 18 to 29 in good health and CMV-seropositive. The rearrangement joins TRBV7-2 to TRBJ1-1, with D possibly being TRBD1 (5 bases). In nucleotides, the CDR3 is TGTGCCAGCAGCTTGGGGCCAACTGAAGCTTTCTTT. It is translated as CASSLGPTEAFF. Drawing the rest from reference TRBV7-2 and TRBJ1-1, the complete variable domain is GAGVSQSPSNKVTEKGKDVELRCDPISGHTALYWYRQSLGQGLEFLIYFQGNSAPDKSGLPSDRFSAERTGGSVSTLTIQRTQQEDSAVYLCASSLGPTEAFFGQGTRLTVV.